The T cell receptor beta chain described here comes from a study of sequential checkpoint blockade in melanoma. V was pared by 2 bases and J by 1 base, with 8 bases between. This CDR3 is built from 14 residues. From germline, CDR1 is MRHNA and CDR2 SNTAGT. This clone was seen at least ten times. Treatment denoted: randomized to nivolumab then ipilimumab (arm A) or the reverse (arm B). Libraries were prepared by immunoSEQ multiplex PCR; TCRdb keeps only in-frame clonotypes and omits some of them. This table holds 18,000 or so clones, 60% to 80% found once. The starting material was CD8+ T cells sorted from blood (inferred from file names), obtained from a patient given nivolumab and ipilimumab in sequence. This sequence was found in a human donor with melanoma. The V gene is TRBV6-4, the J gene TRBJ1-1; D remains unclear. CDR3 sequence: CASSDGQPNTEAFF. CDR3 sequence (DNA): TGTGCCAGCAGTGACGGGCAGCCGAACACTGAAGCTTTCTTT.